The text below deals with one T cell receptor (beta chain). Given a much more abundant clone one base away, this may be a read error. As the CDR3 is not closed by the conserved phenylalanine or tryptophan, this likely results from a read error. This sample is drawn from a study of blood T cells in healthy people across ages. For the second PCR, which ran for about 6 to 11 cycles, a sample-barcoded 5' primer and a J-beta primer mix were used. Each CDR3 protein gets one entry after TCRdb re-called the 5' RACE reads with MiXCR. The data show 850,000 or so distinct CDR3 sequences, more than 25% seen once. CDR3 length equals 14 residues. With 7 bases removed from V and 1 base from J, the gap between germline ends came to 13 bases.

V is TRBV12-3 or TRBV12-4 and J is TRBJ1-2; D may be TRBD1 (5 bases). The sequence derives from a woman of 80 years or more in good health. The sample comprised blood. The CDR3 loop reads CASNFETVNYGYTC. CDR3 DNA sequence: TGTGCCAGCAACTTCGAGACAGTTAACTATGGCTACACCTGC.